This T cell receptor beta chain was sequenced for a study of identical twins (dated by TCRdb to the mid-2010s). The study in broad terms: The study deep-sequenced TCR alpha and beta repertoires from monozygotic twins, unrelated adults of various ages and cord blood to test whether fetal clonotypes persist. Replicate twin experiments were performed at different times using different library preparation protocols to rule out contamination. The investigation overall reported the following: Compared with coincidental sharing between unrelated individuals, out-of-frame TCR alpha sequences shared between twins had an excess of sequences with low generation probability. Invariant T cells such as MAIT and iNKT could partly confound zero-insertion analyses, although diverse VJ usage argued against such confounding for most clonotypes. Abundant cord blood beta clonotypes carried fewer insertions; young adult naive repertoires showed a weaker similar trend, while memory repertoires showed none. Recombination models systematically underestimated out-of-frame TCR alpha sharing in monozygotic twins but agreed with sharing between unrelated individuals. Conclusions relied on cross-sectional statistical analysis, since the same donors could not be followed over many years. In beta out-of-frame sequences, excess twin sharing was weaker, because having fewer shared sequences lowered the signal-to-noise ratio.

Only healthy Caucasian donors were included. Three pairs of female monozygotic twins, all aged roughly 18 to 30 years, made up the twin cohort. Positive isolation kits from Invitrogen were used to isolate CD4+ and CD8+ T cell populations. This clonotype was seen many times. Its antigen is currently not known. No quality values exist for individual bases; no much larger clone is one base distant. Trimming accounts for 5 bases at V and 4 bases at J, while the number of junction bases matched to no gene is 5. There are 14 amino acids in the CDR3, from cysteine to phenylalanine inclusive. The entry retains the CDR3 DNA only, 42 bases that are in frame from base 1. For CDR1 and CDR2, the germline V gene (reference sequence) lists MNHEY and SMNVEV. The receptor library was made with 5' RACE. Reads for this sample came from an Illumina HiSeq 2000. A universal primer binding site was added through template switching, and the final cDNA carried a unique molecular identifier so that TCR cDNA molecules could be counted accurately. Specific primers in the conserved constant-segment region were used to synthesize first-strand cDNA for TCR alpha and beta chains. Each cDNA library was double barcoded, with a SMART-Mk sample barcode plus Illumina barcodes, to control for contamination. TruSeq adapter sequences along with Illumina sample barcodes were introduced in two successive PCR steps. The TCR alpha and beta cDNA libraries were sequenced on the Illumina HiSeq platform using custom primers. In the authors' own workflow: MiGEC processed the raw reads to extract unique molecular identifiers, while MiXCR was used to determine the CDR3 positions. Recombination models were inferred per individual with the repgenHMM and IGoR tools using an EM algorithm. The tcR package in R was used for shared clonotype analysis, with sharing normalized by the product of cloneset sizes. To study raw recombination without the effects of thymic and clonal selection, out-of-frame nonproductive sequences were analyzed. Clones were called with MiXCR by TCRdb after fastp trimmed the public reads at Q25, and only in-frame beta chains were retained. CDR3 protein duplicates are merged, each entry listing the most common genes and DNA. TCRdb's processing, not the authors' own work, is the source of the V and J calls. Present in this sample are about 300,000 distinct CDR3 sequences, roughly an eighth of which were seen just once. The ten top clones hold around 6.9% of the sample.

The same sample was also studied in work on yellow fever vaccine responses in identical twins. The second study's paper adds: The T cell response to vaccination in identical twins was reported by the authors to appear partly convergent and partly personalized. In identical twins, the study followed T cell clones that responded to the vaccine with precision.

The sequencing input was CD8+ T cells sorted from blood. This receptor was obtained from a woman between 18 and 30 years old in good health. The V and J segments used are TRBV27 and TRBJ2-5; TRBD1 fits 9 bases in the junction. Here is the DNA: TGTGCCAGCAGTCTGGGACAGGGACGAGAGACCCAGTACTTC. This yields the protein CASSLGQGRETQYF.